Below, 18 T cell receptor beta chains from the same sample are listed, as sequenced in a study of patients and donors after allogeneic stem cell transplantation. In TCRdb, the RT-PCR reads were re-called with MiXCR into one record per CDR3 protein. The table lists about 200,000 distinct CDR3 sequences, 38% of them singletons. Specimen: blood, either unsorted or a sorted T cell fraction (not recorded which). The receptor source for this set is a human donor who was either an allogeneic HSCT recipient or a stem cell or donor lymphocyte infusion donor (not recorded which). It is not recorded whose cells these are; they may come from a transplant donor.

In its sample, this clonotype was seen a few times. The chain couples TRBV4-1 to TRBJ2-1; 7 bases map to TRBD1. After removal of 4 bases from V and 6 bases from J, the junction contained 18 bases not matched to a gene. Germline CDR1 and CDR2: MGHRA and YSYEKL. The CDR3 consists of 18 residues. The CDR3 DNA is TGCGCCAGCAGCCTGATACCTGACAGGGTCCAAGGGGCCAATGAGCAGTTCTTC. Its translation: CASSLIPDRVQGANEQFF.

This chain uses TRBV6-1 with TRBJ1-5, with D possibly being TRBD1 (5 bases). This CDR3 region has 16 residues. Germline assignment: CDR1 MNHNS and CDR2 SASEGT. V was shortened by 0 bases and J by 2 bases, with 11 bases between the two germline ends. The CDR3 DNA reads TGTGCCAGCAGTGAAGCGAGGGGAACCCGCAATCAGCCCCAGCATTTT. Amino acid sequence: CASSEARGTRNQPQHF.

This chain connects TRBV3-1 to TRBJ1-5; tentative D call: TRBD1 (6 bases). Germline loops: CDR1 LGHDT, CDR2 YNNKEL (reference sequence). V dropped 0 bases and J dropped 3 bases, with 9 bases sitting between them. This CDR3 is built from 15 residues. CDR3 coding DNA: TGTGCCAGCAGCCAAGACTACAGGGTCAATCAGCCCCAGCATTTT. Its translation: CASSQDYRVNQPQHF.

The chain combines TRBV27 with TRBJ2-7; D possibly corresponds to TRBD1 (6 bases). The CDR3 runs 13 residues. Germline assignment: CDR1 MNHEY and CDR2 SMNVEV (reference sequence). The V and J ends lost 2 bases and 3 bases respectively, with 8 bases between them. The CDR3 here is CASSLVGGYEQYF. The CDR3 nucleotides read TGTGCCAGCAGTTTAGTAGGGGGCTACGAGCAGTACTTC.

This clonotype has just a few counts. V usage is TRBV5-1 and J usage is TRBJ1-2, with D tentatively TRBD1 (6 bases). The CDR3 loop spans 16 amino acids. The V end lost 0 bases, the J end lost 0 bases, and 12 bases lay between the germline ends. In germline, CDR1 is SGHRS, CDR2 YFSETQ. DNA of the CDR3: TGCGCCAGCAGCTTGGCCGACAGGCGACCTAACTATGGCTACACCTTC. Its protein is CASSLADRRPNYGYTF.

This clonotype has more than one count but fewer than ten. At one end the junction does not follow the germline gene, possibly because of a read error. The V and J genes are TRBV7-7 and TRBJ1-5; D is possibly TRBD1 (5 bases). Germline CDR1 reads SSHAT; CDR2 reads FNYEAQ (reference sequence). This CDR3 is 13 amino acids long. The DNA of the CDR3 is TGTGCCAGCAGCTTAGGACAGAATCAGACCCAGCATTTT. Translation: CASSLGQNQTQHF.

The chain recombines TRBV28 with TRBJ2-7; D may be TRBD1 (6 bases). Germline V gene sequence: CDR1 MDHEN, CDR2 SYDVKM. CDR3 length: 15 residues. The V end was cut by 3 bases, the J end by 2 bases, with 14 bases between. The CDR3 sequence is CASSFVTGKAYEQYF. In nucleotides, the CDR3 is TGTGCCAGCAGTTTTGTGACAGGAAAAGCCTACGAGCAGTACTTC.

This rearrangement joins TRBV24-1 to TRBJ2-5; tentative D call: TRBD1 (5 bases). Trimming removed 7 bases at V and 4 bases at J, with 9 bases between. Per the germline V gene, CDR1 is KGHDR and CDR2 is SFDVKD. The CDR3 is 12 amino acids. The CDR3 DNA reads as TGTGCCACCAGCGAAAGGGGAGAGACCCAGTACTTC. Amino acids: CATSERGETQYF.

This clonotype has a handful of counts. The chain uses TRBV28 and TRBJ1-5, with D possibly matching TRBD1 (5 bases). The V end was cut by 6 bases, the J end by 1 base, with 10 bases between. Germline V gives CDR1 MDHEN, CDR2 SYDVKM. The length of the CDR3 is 14 residues. The CDR3 DNA is TGTGCCAGCAGCGACGGACAAAGCAATCAGCCCCAGCATTTT. Translation: CASSDGQSNQPQHF.

J is TRBJ1-2 and V is TRBV14, with 8 bases aligning to TRBD1. Germline V gene data show CDR1 as SGHDN and CDR2 as FVKESK. The V and J ends lost 3 bases and 0 bases, in that order; junction bases with no gene match: 9. CDR3 length: 17 amino acids. The CDR3 bases are TGTGCCAGCAGCCAGGGGGACAGGCTCAAACCTAACTATGGCTACACCTTC. Protein sequence: CASSQGDRLKPNYGYTF.

This sequence joins TRBV20-1 and TRBJ2-3; D remains unclear. Between the trimmed V and J ends, which lost 1 base and 2 bases, there was a span of 4 bases. The CDR3 runs to 12 residues. The germline V gene has CDR1 DFQATT and CDR2 SNEGSKA (reference sequence). As DNA, the CDR3 is TGCAGTGCTAGAGCCAACACAGATACGCAGTATTTT. It codes for CSARANTDTQYF.

This clonotype was found a few times. This chain links TRBV12-3 or TRBV12-4 with TRBJ1-1; a weak D match, TRBD1 (6 bases). V gave up 6 bases and J gave up 6 bases, with 17 bases separating them. The CDR3 length is 14 residues. The CDR3 loop is CASSPNRESPEAFF. The CDR3 region has the DNA TGTGCCAGCAGCCCGAACAGGGAATCGCCTGAAGCTTTCTTT.

The rearrangement links TRBV5-1 to TRBJ1-2, with 8 bases matching TRBD1. Germline V gives CDR1 SGHRS, CDR2 YFSETQ. This CDR3 comprises 15 residues. J was trimmed by 5 bases and V by 0 bases; bases with no gene match: 6. The CDR3 DNA is TGCGCCAGCAGCTTGGACGGGACAGGCCGATATGGCTACACCTTC. As protein: CASSLDGTGRYGYTF. Full variable domain (rest looked up from reference TRBV5-1 and TRBJ1-2): KAGVTQTPRYLIKTRGQQVTLSCSPISGHRSVSWYQQTPGQGLQFLFEYFSETQRNKGNFPGRFSGRQFSNSRSEMNVSTLELGDSALYLCASSLDGTGRYGYTFGSGTRLTVV.

In this sample, this clonotype turned up many times. The gene calls are TRBV6-5 and TRBJ2-5; the match to TRBD1 covers 7 bases. Germline values: CDR1 MNHEY, CDR2 SVGAGI. V trimming: 6 bases; J trimming: 4 bases; junction bases outside the gene matches: 2. The CDR3 has 12 amino acids. CDR3 amino acids: CASSRQGETQYF. The CDR3 DNA reads as TGTGCCAGCAGCCGACAGGGAGAGACCCAGTACTTC.

The chain carries TRBV5-1 and TRBJ2-7, with TRBD2 matching 9 bases. CDR3 size: 14 residues. Per the germline V gene, CDR1 is SGHRS and CDR2 is YFSETQ. The V and J ends lost 0 bases and 4 bases, in that order; junction bases with no gene match: 2. DNA for the CDR3: TGCGCCAGCAGCTTGGTTCTAGCGGGGTACGAGCAGTACTTC. It encodes CASSLVLAGYEQYF. Full variable domain (missing parts from reference TRBV5-1 and TRBJ2-7): KAGVTQTPRYLIKTRGQQVTLSCSPISGHRSVSWYQQTPGQGLQFLFEYFSETQRNKGNFPGRFSGRQFSNSRSEMNVSTLELGDSALYLCASSLVLAGYEQYFGPGTRLTVT.

This rearrangement joins TRBV4-1 to TRBJ2-1, with a weak D call TRBD2 (6 bases). Germline values: CDR1 MGHRA, CDR2 YSYEKL. Trimming cost V 1 base and J 5 bases, with 9 bases left between them. The CDR3 consists of 14 residues. In nucleotides, the CDR3 is TGCGCCAGCAGCCAAGCGGGACTTAACAATGAGCAGTTCTTC. Translating gives CASSQAGLNNEQFF.

This clonotype was detected a few times. V gene TRBV5-1 combines with J gene TRBJ1-1; D gene uncertain. CDR1 SGHRS and CDR2 YFSETQ come from the germline V gene. This CDR3 is built from 13 residues. The V gene lost 6 bases and the J gene lost 0 bases, with 9 bases spanning the gap. The CDR3 nucleotides are TGCGCCAGCAAACCGGGCGTGAACACTGAAGCTTTCTTT. It encodes CASKPGVNTEAFF. Using reference TRBV5-1 and TRBJ1-1 for the parts outside the CDR3, the full variable domain is KAGVTQTPRYLIKTRGQQVTLSCSPISGHRSVSWYQQTPGQGLQFLFEYFSETQRNKGNFPGRFSGRQFSNSRSEMNVSTLELGDSALYLCASKPGVNTEAFFGQGTRLTVV.

This clonotype was observed a few times. This chain uses TRBV4-3 with TRBJ1-5, with D tentatively TRBD1 (6 bases). V was trimmed by 1 base and J by 3 bases, leaving 7 bases between them. The CDR3 sequence is 14 residues long. CDR1 is LGHNA, CDR2 YSLEER, per germline. The CDR3 coding sequence is TGCGCCAGCAGCCAAGGGGGGCCCAATCAGCCCCAGCATTTT. This translates into CASSQGGPNQPQHF.